This T cell receptor beta chain appears in the sequencing data of a study of blood T cell repertoires in COVID-19. About the research overall: The samples span acute and convalescent COVID-19 from the United States, Italy and Spain. T cells, B-cell-depleted T cells, or PBMCs supplied cDNA or gDNA.

In this sample, this clone turned up once. As handled by the study authors: From reference gene primer amplification, estimates of nucleated cell counts were derived. Here immunoSEQ multiplex PCR was the method, and the copy in TCRdb shows in-frame clones only, minus some. V and J calls and clone size come straight from that table; D and trimming were deduced from the DNA. The sample consists of 85,000 to 95,000 clones, about 82% of them appearing once. CDR3 length equals 15 residues. J gave up 2 bases and V 3 bases, and 2 bases lay outside the gene matches. Germline CDR1 is LNHDA and CDR2 is SQIVND (reference sequence).

The chain carries TRBV19 and TRBJ1-5, with 9 bases fitting TRBD1. The sequence derives from a human donor in a cohort sampled during active COVID-19. The sample consisted of peripheral blood. The CDR3 here is CASSMGQGGNQPQHF. The CDR3 DNA reads as TGTGCCAGTAGTATGGGACAGGGAGGCAATCAGCCCCAGCATTTT. The complete variable domain, with remaining parts taken from reference TRBV19 and TRBJ1-5, reads DGGITQSPKYLFRKEGQNVTLSCEQNLNHDAMYWYRQDPGQGLRLIYYSQIVNDFQKGDIAEGYSVSREKKESFPLTVTSAQKNPTAFYLCASSMGQGGNQPQHFGDGTRLSIL.